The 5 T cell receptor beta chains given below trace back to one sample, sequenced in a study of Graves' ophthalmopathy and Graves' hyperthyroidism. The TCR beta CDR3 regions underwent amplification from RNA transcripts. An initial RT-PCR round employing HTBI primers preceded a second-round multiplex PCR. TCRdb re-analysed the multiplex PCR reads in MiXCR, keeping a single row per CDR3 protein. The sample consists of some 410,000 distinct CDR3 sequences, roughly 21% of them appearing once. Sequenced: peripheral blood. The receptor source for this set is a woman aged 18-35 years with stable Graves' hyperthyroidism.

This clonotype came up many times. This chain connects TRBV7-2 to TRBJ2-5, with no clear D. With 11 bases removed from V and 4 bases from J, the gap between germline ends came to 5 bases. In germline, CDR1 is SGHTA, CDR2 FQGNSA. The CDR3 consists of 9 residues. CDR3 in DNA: TGTGCCCCCCGAGAGACCCAGTACTTC. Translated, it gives CAPRETQYF.

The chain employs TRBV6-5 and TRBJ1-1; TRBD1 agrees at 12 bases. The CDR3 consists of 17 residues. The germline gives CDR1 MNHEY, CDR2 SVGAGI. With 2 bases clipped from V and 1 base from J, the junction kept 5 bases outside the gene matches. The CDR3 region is CASSYRGQGARNTEAFF. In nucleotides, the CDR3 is TGTGCCAGCAGTTACCGGGGACAGGGGGCACGGAACACTGAAGCTTTCTTT.

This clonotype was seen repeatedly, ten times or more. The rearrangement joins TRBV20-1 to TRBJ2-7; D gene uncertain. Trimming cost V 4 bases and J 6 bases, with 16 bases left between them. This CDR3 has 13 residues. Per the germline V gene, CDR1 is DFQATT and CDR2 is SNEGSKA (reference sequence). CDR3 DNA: TGCAGTGCTACCGGCAGCACCATCGGCGAGCAGTACTTC. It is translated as CSATGSTIGEQYF.

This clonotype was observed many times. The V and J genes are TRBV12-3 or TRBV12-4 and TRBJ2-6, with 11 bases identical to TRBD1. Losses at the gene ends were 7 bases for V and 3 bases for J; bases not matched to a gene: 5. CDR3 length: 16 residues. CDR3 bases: TGTGCCAGCAAGGACAGGGGGCTGAGTGGGGCCAACGTCCTGACTTTC. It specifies CASKDRGLSGANVLTF.

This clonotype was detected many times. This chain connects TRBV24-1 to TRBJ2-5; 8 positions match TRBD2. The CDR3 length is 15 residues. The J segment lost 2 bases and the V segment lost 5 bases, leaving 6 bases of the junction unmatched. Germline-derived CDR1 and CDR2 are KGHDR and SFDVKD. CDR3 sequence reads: CATSGASGPQETQYF. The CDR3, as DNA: TGTGCCACCAGTGGGGCTAGCGGGCCTCAAGAGACCCAGTACTTC.